This T cell receptor (beta chain) appears in the sequencing data of a study of glioma-infiltrating T cells after dendritic cell vaccination (dated by TCRdb to the mid-2010s). With regard to the full study: Of the 15 glioblastoma patients in the cohort, all drawn from Phase I and II dendritic cell vaccination trials, 9 were newly diagnosed and 6 had recurrent disease. Autologous tumor lysate-pulsed dendritic cell vaccination was administered to the patients between the early 2000s and the early 2010s. The vaccine consisted of monocyte-derived dendritic cells cultured approximately seven days with IL-4 and GM-CSF, then pulsed overnight with autologous tumor lysate. Three intradermal dendritic cell vaccine injections were administered to patients at biweekly intervals in the arm below the axilla. In glioblastoma patients vaccinated with dendritic cells, deep sequencing of TCR beta CDR3 regions served to measure the amount of tumor-infiltrating lymphocytes and to compare repertoires between tumor and blood. Survival after dendritic cell vaccination was correlated with TCR sequencing metrics such as TIL content and the overlap between tumor and blood repertoires. Overall study results and their limits: Longer time to progression and overall survival after dendritic cell vaccination were predicted by higher estimated pretreatment TIL content. The cohort was small and heterogeneous, few patients had complete blood and tumor sets, and even fewer had initial-recurrent tumor pairs. The three-group TCR overlap response model was characterized as speculative, and prospective validation of the model was stated to be required. No direct relationship between TCR clonality and survival was found, suggesting a diverse polyclonal response may matter.

V was cut back by 2 bases and J by 1 base, leaving a gap of 9 bases between them. As encoded in the germline V gene (reference sequence), CDR1 is SGHNT while CDR2 is YYREEE. Measured from the cysteine to the phenylalanine, the CDR3 is 14 residues long. Just CDR3 DNA is preserved here, 42 bases in frame from base 1. Selection of patients required sufficient residual fresh-frozen tumor tissue and over two years of available survival data. None of the glioblastoma patients carried an isocitrate dehydrogenase mutation, although molecular status otherwise varied. PBMC were collected before vaccination, two weeks after the third vaccination, and at tumor progression when it occurred. The Qiagen DNeasy Blood extraction Kit was used for extraction of genomic DNA. The immunoSEQ assay amplified TCRB CDR3 regions from around 2.1 micrograms of genomic DNA, or from all available DNA when less than that amount was available. Multiplex PCR used 60 forward primers for TCR V beta segments and 13 reverse primers for J beta segments. Synthetic control templates were spiked into each sample at limiting dilution to estimate reads per starting template. Reads of 87 bp were generated by sequencing on the Illumina HiSeq System. The original pipeline was this. PCR and sequencing errors were removed by a nearest neighbor algorithm that merged closely related sequences. TCR overlap was defined as the percentage of unique tumor TCR beta sequences that were also present in the same patient's peripheral blood. The source is immuneACCESS, and TCRdb retained only in-frame sequences with V and J called. Part of the clones is not carried over; for the studies checked, unresolved V genes explain less than half of this, and the remainder is unexplained. V and J calls plus clone size are reproduced from that table; the DNA served to infer D and trimming. The sample includes 20,000 to 25,000 clones, with 60% to 85% observed a single time. The ten largest make up under 40% of the sample.

On this clone: The specificity of this receptor is unknown. Qualities for individual bases were not recorded, and no much larger clone is one base off.

The V and J segments used are TRBV5-4 and TRBJ1-1; the D gene remains uncertain. The receptor's source is a human donor with glioblastoma. The sequencing used blood, collected before dendritic cell vaccination. The nucleotide sequence is TGTGCCAGCAGCTTCACTACGGGGAACACTGAAGCTTTCTTT. This sequence encodes CASSFTTGNTEAFF.